This passage covers 32 T cell receptor beta chains from one sample sequenced in a study of blood T cell repertoires in COVID-19. The protocol was immunoSEQ multiplex PCR, while the TCRdb copy is restricted to in-frame clones and leaves out a portion. The repertoire includes a few hundred thousand clones, roughly 84% of them detected once, and 7.4% sits in the top ten. Sequencing used peripheral blood. The receptor source for this set is a woman between 45 and 60 years old with acute or convalescent COVID-19.

The chain recombines TRBV2 with TRBJ1-1; 7 bases are shared with TRBD1. CDR1 and CDR2 (germline): SNHLY, FYNNEI. This CDR3 contains 14 residues. Trimming at V came to 5 bases and at J to 4 bases, leaving 7 bases not matched to a gene. The CDR3: CASSPDSGGTEAFF. For the CDR3, the DNA is TGTGCCAGCAGTCCAGATTCAGGGGGCACTGAAGCTTTCTTT.

Only one count was recorded for this clone. The chain combines TRBV19 with TRBJ2-1, with 8 bases identical to TRBD1. After removal of 6 bases from V and 6 bases from J, the junction contained 7 bases not matched to a gene. This CDR3 has 14 residues. Germline CDR1 reads LNHDA; CDR2 reads SQIVND (reference sequence). The CDR3 DNA is TGTGCCAGTAGGAGACAGGGGAGATCCAATGAGCAGTTCTTC. Protein: CASRRQGRSNEQFF. Based on the CDR3 plus reference TRBV19 and TRBJ2-1, the full variable domain is DGGITQSPKYLFRKEGQNVTLSCEQNLNHDAMYWYRQDPGQGLRLIYYSQIVNDFQKGDIAEGYSVSREKKESFPLTVTSAQKNPTAFYLCASRRQGRSNEQFFGPGTRLTVL.

The chain recombines TRBV10-3 with TRBJ1-2; the match to TRBD1 covers 7 bases. This CDR3 region has 13 residues. Unmatched junction bases numbered 1, after V lost 0 bases and J lost 6 bases. From germline, CDR1 is ENHRY and CDR2 SYGVKD. CDR3: CAISESTGNGYTF. The CDR3 bases are TGTGCCATCAGTGAGTCGACAGGGAATGGCTACACCTTC.

The V and J genes are TRBV28 and TRBJ2-1, with 11 bases fitting TRBD1. Per the germline V gene, CDR1 is MDHEN and CDR2 is SYDVKM. The CDR3 runs 15 residues. Unmatched junction bases numbered 9, after V lost 6 bases and J lost 8 bases. CDR3: CASRPGTGGFDEQFF. CDR3 DNA: TGTGCCAGCAGGCCCGGGACAGGGGGTTTCGATGAGCAGTTCTTC.

The chain links TRBV7-2 to TRBJ2-3; 12 bases agree with TRBD2. This CDR3 is 15 amino acids long. Germline lookup yields CDR1 SGHTA and CDR2 FQGNSA. The V and J ends lost 4 bases and 4 bases, in that order; junction bases with no gene match: 3. CDR3 in DNA: TGTGCCAGCAGCTGGACTAGCGGGGTTGCAGATACGCAGTATTTT. It is translated as CASSWTSGVADTQYF. Looking up the rest from reference TRBV7-2 and TRBJ2-3 gives the full variable domain: GAGVSQSPSNKVTEKGKDVELRCDPISGHTALYWYRQSLGQGLEFLIYFQGNSAPDKSGLPSDRFSAERTGGSVSTLTIQRTQQEDSAVYLCASSWTSGVADTQYFGPGTRLTVL.

This clone was seen a single time. The genes are TRBV2 and TRBJ2-3, with D possibly TRBD2 on 6 matching bases. Trimming stripped 6 bases from V and 0 bases from J, with 13 bases between. CDR3 length: 15 amino acids. Germline V lookup: CDR1 SNHLY, CDR2 FYNNEI. The CDR3 DNA follows: TGTGCCAGCAGGCACCGGGACTTGAGCACAGATACGCAGTATTTT. Amino acid sequence: CASRHRDLSTDTQYF.

Details on this clone: One end of the junction does not line up with germline, which may come from a read error. The chain links TRBV28 to TRBJ2-7; 7 nucleotides match TRBD1. The CDR3 is made up of 13 amino acids. The germline gives CDR1 MDHEN, CDR2 SYDVKM. The CDR3: CASRDRATYEQYF. CDR3 nucleotide sequence: TGTGCAAGCAGGGACAGAGCGACCTACGAGCAGTACTTC.

The chain uses TRBV5-6 and TRBJ2-3, with a weak D call TRBD2 (6 bases). Germline-derived CDR1 and CDR2 are SGHDT and YYEEEE. This CDR3 comprises 17 residues. V was clipped by 0 bases and J by 1 base, with 15 bases between them. CDR3 sequence (DNA): TGTGCCAGCAGCTTGGCAGCCGGGAGCGTCGGCACAGATACGCAGTATTTT. It yields the protein CASSLAAGSVGTDTQYF.

V and J are TRBV6-5 and TRBJ2-7, with D perhaps matching TRBD2 (5 bases). From germline, CDR1 is MNHEY and CDR2 SVGAGI. Trimming removed 5 bases at V and 2 bases at J, with 10 bases between. The length of the CDR3 is 13 residues. The CDR3 DNA sequence: TGTGCCAGCAGTCGGGAAATACCCTACGAGCAGTACTTC. Translated, it gives CASSREIPYEQYF.

The chain recombines TRBV7-2 with TRBJ1-2; 9 positions match TRBD1. Germline V gene lookup returns CDR1 SGHTA and CDR2 FQGNSA. Unmatched junction bases numbered 7, after V lost 0 bases and J lost 5 bases. The CDR3 is 16 amino acids. CDR3 residues: CASSLAPLGQGYGYTF. The CDR3 DNA reads TGTGCCAGCAGCTTAGCGCCGCTGGGACAGGGATATGGCTACACCTTC.

The V call is TRBV5-1, the J call TRBJ2-1; TRBD2 matches 7 bases. The CDR3 runs to 13 residues. Germline CDR1 is SGHRS and CDR2 is YFSETQ. V was clipped by 4 bases and J by 8 bases; unmatched bases: 6. The CDR3 loop is CASSRTSLDEQFF. CDR3 DNA: TGCGCCAGCAGCCGGACTAGTCTCGATGAGCAGTTCTTC.

V gene TRBV19 combines with J gene TRBJ2-3, with 9 bases that match TRBD2. The CDR3 loop spans 13 amino acids. V was clipped by 5 bases and J by 4 bases; unmatched bases: 1. Germline lookup yields CDR1 LNHDA and CDR2 SQIVND (reference sequence). CDR3 coding DNA: TGTGCCAGTAGTGGCGGGGGGGCAGATACGCAGTATTTT. It yields the protein CASSGGGADTQYF.

This chain links TRBV5-1 with TRBJ2-2, with TRBD1 identical over 9 bases. Germline V gene data show CDR1 as SGHRS and CDR2 as YFSETQ. The CDR3 has 15 amino acids. V dropped 4 bases and J dropped 5; count of bases not matched to a gene: 6. CDR3 residues: CASSPGTGITGELFF. The CDR3 DNA follows: TGCGCCAGCAGCCCAGGGACAGGGATTACCGGGGAGCTGTTTTTT. The variable domain in full, completed from reference TRBV5-1 and TRBJ2-2, reads KAGVTQTPRYLIKTRGQQVTLSCSPISGHRSVSWYQQTPGQGLQFLFEYFSETQRNKGNFPGRFSGRQFSNSRSEMNVSTLELGDSALYLCASSPGTGITGELFFGEGSRLTVL.

The chain links TRBV11-2 to TRBJ1-1, with TRBD1 identical over 8 bases. The CDR3 is 13 residues long. Germline V gene data show CDR1 as SGHAT and CDR2 as FQNNGV. V was clipped by 3 bases and J by 8 bases; unmatched bases: 5. CDR3 residues: CASSFAGGTEAFF. CDR3 sequence (DNA): TGTGCCAGCAGCTTCGCAGGGGGCACCGAAGCTTTCTTT.

A few counts support this clone. The chain employs TRBV6-5 and TRBJ1-5, with D unresolved. The CDR3 totals 13 residues. Germline CDR1 is MNHEY and CDR2 is SVGAGI. The V gene lost 6 bases and the J gene lost 4 bases, with 10 bases spanning the gap. The CDR3 region has the DNA TGTGCCAGCAGGCTTGACGGGAATCAGCCCCAGCATTTT. Amino acid sequence: CASRLDGNQPQHF.

V gene TRBV10-3 combines with J gene TRBJ1-5; unclear D gene. Germline CDR1 is ENHRY and CDR2 is SYGVKD. V was trimmed by 6 bases and J by 0 bases, leaving 12 bases between them. The CDR3 consists of 15 residues. DNA for the CDR3: TGTGCCATCAGCACCGGCGGAAATAGCAATCAGCCCCAGCATTTT. Its translation: CAISTGGNSNQPQHF.

The V and J genes are TRBV18 and TRBJ2-7; D remains ambiguous. The ends were cut back, 1 base at V and 0 bases at J, with 19 bases in the middle. CDR1 is KGHSH and CDR2 is LQKENI in the germline V gene. The CDR3 spans 18 residues. The CDR3 loop is CASSPHLSQTISSYEQYF. CDR3 nucleotide sequence: TGTGCCAGCTCACCACACCTGTCACAGACGATAAGCTCCTACGAGCAGTACTTC. The variable domain in full, with the rest retrieved from reference TRBV18 and TRBJ2-7, is NAGVMQNPRHLVRRRGQEARLRCSPMKGHSHVYWYRQLPEEGLKFMVYLQKENIIDESGMPKERFSAEFPKEGPSILRIQQVVRGDSAAYFCASSPHLSQTISSYEQYFGPGTRLTVT.

The chain recombines TRBV11-2 with TRBJ1-2; 11 positions match TRBD1. V gave up 5 bases and J gave up 6 bases; unmatched junction bases: 11. CDR3 length: 16 residues. Germline V CDR1 and CDR2: SGHAT, FQNNGV. CDR3: CASSASNPGQGDGYTF. The CDR3 DNA follows: TGTGCCAGCAGCGCCAGCAACCCGGGACAGGGGGATGGCTACACCTTC.

The rearrangement joins TRBV7-2 to TRBJ2-2; 8 bases line up with TRBD2. CDR1 SGHTA and CDR2 FQGNSA come from the germline V gene. V was clipped by 1 base and J by 3 bases; unmatched bases: 7. This CDR3 is 17 amino acids long. The CDR3 bases are TGTGCCAGCAGCTTAGTAAGAGGGCGGGGGGACACCGGGGAGCTGTTTTTT. It specifies CASSLVRGRGDTGELFF.

The chain has TRBV6-1 and TRBJ2-3, with 9 bases that match TRBD2. The CDR3 runs 15 residues. J was trimmed by 7 bases and V by 2 bases; bases with no gene match: 7. Germline values: CDR1 MNHNS, CDR2 SASEGT. The CDR3 spells CASSEFPLAGNTQYF. CDR3 sequence (DNA): TGTGCCAGCAGTGAATTCCCGCTAGCGGGGAATACGCAGTATTTT.

The J gene is TRBJ1-2, the V gene TRBV2, with a possible D match to TRBD1 (5 bases). Germline V CDR1 and CDR2: SNHLY, FYNNEI. The CDR3 sequence is 13 residues long. With 6 bases removed from V and 2 bases from J, the gap between germline ends came to 10 bases. DNA for the CDR3: TGTGCCAGCAGACACACAGGCAACTATGGCTACACCTTC. Its protein is CASRHTGNYGYTF. The full variable domain, its missing parts supplied by reference TRBV2 and TRBJ1-2, is EPEVTQTPSHQVTQMGQEVILRCVPISNHLYFYWYRQILGQKVEFLVSFYNNEISEKSEIFDDQFSVERPDGSNFTLKIRSTKLEDSAMYFCASRHTGNYGYTFGSGTRLTVV.

This chain joins TRBV2 and TRBJ2-7, with TRBD2 identical over 7 bases. Per the germline V gene, CDR1 is SNHLY and CDR2 is FYNNEI. The CDR3 spans 14 residues. With 8 bases clipped from V and 1 base from J, the junction kept 8 bases outside the gene matches. CDR3 residues: CASLNRDYSYEQYF. DNA of the CDR3: TGTGCCAGCCTAAACCGGGACTATTCCTACGAGCAGTACTTC.

This clone has more than one count but fewer than ten. The chain combines TRBV6-5 with TRBJ1-2, with D possibly TRBD1 on 6 matching bases. Trimming removed 5 bases from V and 8 bases from J, with 15 bases in between. Germline lookup yields CDR1 MNHEY and CDR2 SVGAGI. The CDR3 loop spans 13 amino acids. DNA for the CDR3: TGTGCCAGCAGTAGGGACACCCGCCTAGGCTACACCTTC. Its translation is CASSRDTRLGYTF.

The genes are TRBV29-1 and TRBJ2-2; D not resolved. CDR3 length equals 11 residues. Trimming removed 5 bases at V and 6 bases at J, with 7 bases between. Germline V lookup: CDR1 SQVTM, CDR2 ANQGSEA. CDR3: CSVTGAGELFF. CDR3 sequence (DNA): TGCAGCGTTACGGGTGCCGGGGAGCTGTTTTTT.

V usage is TRBV30 and J usage is TRBJ2-1; TRBD2 might be the D (5 bases). CDR1 is GTSNPN, CDR2 SVGIG, per germline (reference sequence). Deletions cut 2 bases from V and 9 bases from J, with 14 bases between. This CDR3 spans 13 amino acids. CDR3 in DNA: TGTGCCTGGAGTCTGAGGGCACGAATTGAGCAGTTCTTC. Its protein is CAWSLRARIEQFF.

This clone was recorded once. The gene calls are TRBV5-4 and TRBJ2-1; TRBD2 might be the D (6 bases). The germline V gene encodes CDR1 SGHNT and CDR2 YYREEE (reference sequence). CDR3 length: 16 amino acids. The V end was cut by 0 bases, the J end by 0 bases, with 10 bases between. CDR3 coding DNA: TGTGCCAGCAGCTTGGTCGGGGGAGCCTCCTACAATGAGCAGTTCTTC. Translating it yields CASSLVGGASYNEQFF. Based on the CDR3 plus reference TRBV5-4 and TRBJ2-1, the full variable domain is ETGVTQSPTHLIKTRGQQVTLRCSSQSGHNTVSWYQQALGQGPQFIFQYYREEENGRGNFPPRFSGLQFPNYSSELNVNALELDDSALYLCASSLVGGASYNEQFFGPGTRLTVL.

V is TRBV20-1 and J is TRBJ2-7, with D perhaps matching TRBD1 (6 bases). The CDR3 length is 11 residues. Trimming stripped 2 bases from V and 7 bases from J, with 9 bases between. The germline CDR1 and CDR2 sequences are DFQATT and SNEGSKA (reference sequence). CDR3 in amino acids: CSARKQGEQYF. DNA of the CDR3: TGCAGTGCTAGAAAGCAGGGGGAGCAGTACTTC.

This chain joins TRBV24-1 and TRBJ1-2, with 7 bases fitting TRBD1. Germline assignment: CDR1 KGHDR and CDR2 SFDVKD. V lost 7 bases to trimming and J lost 8 bases; unmatched junction nucleotides: 15. This CDR3 has 15 residues. CDR3 sequence reads: CATSSGPGQRRGYTF. The CDR3 DNA sequence: TGTGCCACCAGCTCTGGACCGGGACAGAGAAGGGGCTACACCTTC.

The chain employs TRBV7-2 and TRBJ2-2; 11 bases are a match to TRBD1. The CDR3 sequence is 14 residues long. V trimming: 5 bases; J trimming: 7 bases; junction bases outside the gene matches: 3. Per germline, CDR1 SGHTA and CDR2 FQGNSA. In nucleotides, the CDR3 is TGTGCCAGCAGCCGGGACAGGGGGAACGGGGAGCTGTTTTTT. This gives the protein CASSRDRGNGELFF.

This chain connects TRBV27 to TRBJ2-7, with no clear D. The CDR3 extends over 13 amino acids. The V gene lost 3 bases and the J gene lost 1 base, with 7 bases spanning the gap. CDR1 is MNHEY, CDR2 SMNVEV, per germline (reference sequence). The CDR3 DNA follows: TGTGCCAGCAGTTTTTTCGGTTCCTACGAGCAGTACTTC. Translation: CASSFFGSYEQYF.

This chain joins TRBV6-2 or TRBV6-3 and TRBJ1-1; 7 nucleotides align to TRBD1. Germline CDR1 and CDR2: MNHEY and SVGEGT. V lost 0 bases to trimming and J lost 4 bases; unmatched junction nucleotides: 5. The CDR3 runs 15 residues. The CDR3 loop is CASSYSGRGSTEAFF. Here the CDR3 DNA reads TGTGCCAGCAGTTACTCGGGCAGGGGGAGCACTGAAGCTTTCTTT.

The chain employs TRBV5-1 and TRBJ2-3, with no clear D. V was clipped by 0 bases and J by 1 base, with 6 bases between them. Germline V gene sequence: CDR1 SGHRS, CDR2 YFSETQ. The CDR3 covers 14 residues. The DNA of the CDR3 is TGCGCCAGCAGCTTGGCAACAGGCACAGATACGCAGTATTTT. The encoded protein is CASSLATGTDTQYF.